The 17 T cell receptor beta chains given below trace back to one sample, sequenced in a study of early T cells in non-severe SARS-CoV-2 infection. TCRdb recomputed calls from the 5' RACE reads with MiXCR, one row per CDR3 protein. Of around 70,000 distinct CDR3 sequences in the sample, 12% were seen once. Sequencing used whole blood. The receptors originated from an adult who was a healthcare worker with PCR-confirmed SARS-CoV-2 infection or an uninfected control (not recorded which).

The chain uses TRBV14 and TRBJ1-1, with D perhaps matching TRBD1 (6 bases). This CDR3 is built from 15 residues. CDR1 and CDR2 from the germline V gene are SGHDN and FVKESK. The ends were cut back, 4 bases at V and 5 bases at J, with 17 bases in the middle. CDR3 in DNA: TGTGCCAGCAGCCCCCGACAGGCCGAGGGGACTGAAGCTTTCTTT. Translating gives CASSPRQAEGTEAFF.

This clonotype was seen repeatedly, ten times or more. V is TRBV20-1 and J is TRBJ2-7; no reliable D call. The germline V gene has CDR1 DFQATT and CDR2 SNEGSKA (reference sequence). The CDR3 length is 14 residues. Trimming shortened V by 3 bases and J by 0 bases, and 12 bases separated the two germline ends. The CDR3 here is CSARSRRGSYEQYF. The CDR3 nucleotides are TGCAGTGCTAGGTCGAGGAGAGGCTCCTACGAGCAGTACTTC.

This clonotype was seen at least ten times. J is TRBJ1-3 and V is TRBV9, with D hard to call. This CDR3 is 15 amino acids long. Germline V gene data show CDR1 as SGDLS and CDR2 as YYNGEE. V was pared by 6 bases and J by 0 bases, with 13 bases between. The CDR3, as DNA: TGTGCCAGCACCCCAGACGGGAGCTCTGGAAACACCATATATTTT. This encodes CASTPDGSSGNTIYF.

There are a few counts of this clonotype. The CDR3 region is CASSWTISSGNTIYF. The CDR3 nucleotides are TGTGCCAGCAGTTGGACAATTTCCTCTGGAAACACCATATATTTT. The chain is built from TRBV2 and TRBJ1-3; D is possibly TRBD1 (5 bases). V lost 5 bases and J 0 bases, leaving 11 bases between the germline ends. Germline V lookup: CDR1 SNHLY, CDR2 FYNNEI. The CDR3 spans 15 residues.

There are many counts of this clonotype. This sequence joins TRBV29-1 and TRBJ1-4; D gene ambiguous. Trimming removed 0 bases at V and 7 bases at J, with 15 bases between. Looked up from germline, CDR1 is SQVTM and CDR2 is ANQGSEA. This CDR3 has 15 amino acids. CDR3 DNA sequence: TGCAGCGTTGAAGATCTTAAGTTTCCTGGTGAAAAACTGTTTTTT. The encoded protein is CSVEDLKFPGEKLFF.

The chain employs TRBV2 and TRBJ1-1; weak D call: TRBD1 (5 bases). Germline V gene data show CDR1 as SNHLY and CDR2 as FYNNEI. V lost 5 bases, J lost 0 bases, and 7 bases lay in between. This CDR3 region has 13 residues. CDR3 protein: CASSRDVNTEAFF. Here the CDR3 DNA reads TGTGCCAGCAGTCGGGACGTGAACACTGAAGCTTTCTTT.

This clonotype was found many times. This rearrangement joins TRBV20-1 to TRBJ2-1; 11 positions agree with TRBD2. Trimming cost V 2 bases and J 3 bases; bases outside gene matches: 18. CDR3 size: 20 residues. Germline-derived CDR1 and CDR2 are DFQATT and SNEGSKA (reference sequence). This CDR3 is CSARRDKGSGRAFGYNEQFF. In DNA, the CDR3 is TGCAGTGCTAGAAGGGACAAGGGTAGCGGGAGGGCCTTTGGCTACAATGAGCAGTTCTTC.

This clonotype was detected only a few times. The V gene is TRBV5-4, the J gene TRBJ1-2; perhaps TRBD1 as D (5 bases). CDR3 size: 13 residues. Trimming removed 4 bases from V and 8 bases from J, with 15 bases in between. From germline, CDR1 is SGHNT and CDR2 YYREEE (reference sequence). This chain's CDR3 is CASSRGGEGGYTF. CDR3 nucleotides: TGTGCCAGCAGCAGGGGCGGGGAAGGAGGCTACACCTTC.

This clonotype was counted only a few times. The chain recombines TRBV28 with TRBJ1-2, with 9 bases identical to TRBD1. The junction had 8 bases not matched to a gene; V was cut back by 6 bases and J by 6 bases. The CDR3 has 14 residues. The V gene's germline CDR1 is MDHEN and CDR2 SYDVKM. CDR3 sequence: CASRSGQGSHGYTF. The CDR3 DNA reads TGTGCCAGCAGATCGGGACAGGGATCACATGGCTACACCTTC.

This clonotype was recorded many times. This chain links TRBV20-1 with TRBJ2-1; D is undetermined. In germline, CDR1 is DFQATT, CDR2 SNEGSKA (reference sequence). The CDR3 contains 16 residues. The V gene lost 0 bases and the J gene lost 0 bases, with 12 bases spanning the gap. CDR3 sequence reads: CSARDPRLSSYNEQFF. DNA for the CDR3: TGCAGTGCTAGAGATCCCAGGCTAAGCTCCTACAATGAGCAGTTCTTC.

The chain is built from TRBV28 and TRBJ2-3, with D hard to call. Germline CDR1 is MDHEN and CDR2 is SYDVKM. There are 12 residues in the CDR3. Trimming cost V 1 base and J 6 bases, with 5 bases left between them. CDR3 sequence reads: CASSLYYDTQYF. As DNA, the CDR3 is TGTGCCAGCAGTTTATATTACGATACGCAGTATTTT.

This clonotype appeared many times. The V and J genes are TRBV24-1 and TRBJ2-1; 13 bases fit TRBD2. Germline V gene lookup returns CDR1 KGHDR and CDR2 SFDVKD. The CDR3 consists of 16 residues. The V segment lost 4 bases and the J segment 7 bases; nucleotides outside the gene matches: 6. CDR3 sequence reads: CATSDSGTSGMNEQFF. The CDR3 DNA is TGTGCCACCAGTGACTCCGGGACTAGCGGGATGAATGAGCAGTTCTTC.

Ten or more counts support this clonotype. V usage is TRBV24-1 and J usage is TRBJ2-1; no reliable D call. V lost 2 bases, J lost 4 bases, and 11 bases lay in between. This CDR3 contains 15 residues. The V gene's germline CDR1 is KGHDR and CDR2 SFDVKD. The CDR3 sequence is CATSDSPGRYNEQFF. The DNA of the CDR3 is TGTGCCACCAGTGATTCCCCCGGACGGTACAATGAGCAGTTCTTC.

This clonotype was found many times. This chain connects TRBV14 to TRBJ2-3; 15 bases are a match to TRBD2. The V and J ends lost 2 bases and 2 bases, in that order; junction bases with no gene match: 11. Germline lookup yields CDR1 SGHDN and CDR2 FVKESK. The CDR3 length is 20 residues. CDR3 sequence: CASSQPGLAGGFLDTDTQYF. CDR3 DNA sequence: TGTGCCAGCAGCCAACCGGGACTAGCGGGAGGTTTTTTAGACACAGATACGCAGTATTTT. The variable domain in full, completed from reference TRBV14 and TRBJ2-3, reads EAGVTQFPSHSVIEKGQTVTLRCDPISGHDNLYWYRRVMGKEIKFLLHFVKESKQDESGMPNNRFLAERTGGTYSTLKVQPAELEDSGVYFCASSQPGLAGGFLDTDTQYFGPGTRLTVL.

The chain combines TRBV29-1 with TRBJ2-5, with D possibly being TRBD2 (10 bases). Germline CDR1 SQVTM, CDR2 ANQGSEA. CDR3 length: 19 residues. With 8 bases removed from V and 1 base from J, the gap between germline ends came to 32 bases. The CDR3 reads CSYRGTGGGLAEFQETQYF. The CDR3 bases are TGCAGCTACCGTGGCACAGGGGGCGGACTAGCGGAGTTCCAAGAGACCCAGTACTTC. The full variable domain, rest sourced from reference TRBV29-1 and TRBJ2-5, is SAVISQKPSRDICQRGTSLTIQCQVDSQVTMMFWYRQQPGQSLTLIATANQGSEATYESGFVIDKFPISRPNLTFSTLTVSNMSPEDSSIYLCSYRGTGGGLAEFQETQYFGPGTRLLVL.

CDR3 residues: CASSLQGSGGSNTEAFF. DNA of the CDR3: TGTGCCAGCAGTTTACAGGGTTCGGGGGGATCGAACACTGAAGCTTTCTTT. The chain couples TRBV27 to TRBJ1-1; tentatively, D is TRBD1 (5 bases). The germline V gene encodes CDR1 MNHEY and CDR2 SMNVEV (reference sequence). The CDR3 consists of 17 residues. V was clipped by 2 bases and J by 1 base, with 17 bases between them.

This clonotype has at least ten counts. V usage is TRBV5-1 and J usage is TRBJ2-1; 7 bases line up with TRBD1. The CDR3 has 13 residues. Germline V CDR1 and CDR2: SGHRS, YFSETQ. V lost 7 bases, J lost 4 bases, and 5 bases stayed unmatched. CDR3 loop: CASSPRGYNEQFF. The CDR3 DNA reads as TGCGCCAGCTCCCCCAGGGGGTACAATGAGCAGTTCTTC.